This T cell receptor beta chain was sequenced for a study of CD8+CD57+ T cells in acquired aplastic anemia. Study-wide background: DNA recovered from sorted CD4+ and CD8+ cells had a mean of 3.2 ug. The study, taken as a whole, reports: Patients were compared with controls for CD8+ Simpson's diversity, and no significant difference emerged. Shared by patients and controls, 25 to 35 CD8+ CDR3s were abundant in patients.

Sequencing involved patients with CD8+CD57+ cell expansion previously shown by flow cytometry. Sampling of blood occurred while the patients had still received no therapy. Genomic DNA served as template for TCR beta VDJ and CDR3 profiling. One entry per CDR3 protein results from TCRdb running MiXCR on the reads. The sample shows approximately 250,000 distinct CDR3 sequences, about 80% of them seen only once. About this clonotype itself: Its antigen is unidentified. A junction boundary mismatches the germline segment, possibly from a read error.

The CDR3 runs 14 residues. Germline CDR1 SNHLY, CDR2 FYNNEI. The rearrangement joins TRBV2 to TRBJ2-3, with D tentatively TRBD1 (5 bases). The sample taken for sequencing was sorted CD4+, CD8+, or CD8+CD57+ T cells (not recorded which) from PBMCs. The sequence was obtained from a human donor with aplastic anemia. As DNA, the CDR3 is TGTGCCAGCACCGGACATCCCGCGTTCGATACGAAGTATTTT. Translation gives CASTGHPAFDTKYF.